These 10 T cell receptor beta chains were sequenced from one sample in a study of T cells in Graves' hyperthyroidism and ophthalmopathy. Authors of the study amplified TCR beta CDR3 regions from RNA transcripts. The primer set for the first-round RT-PCR of the TCR CDR3 was HTBI. MiXCR, run by TCRdb on the multiplex PCR reads, gives a single entry per CDR3 protein. The sample has 300,000 or so distinct CDR3 sequences, roughly 17% seen once. The sequenced sample was blood. The receptors here all came from a man younger than 40 with Graves' hyperthyroidism.

The sample holds many counts of this clonotype. The rearrangement uses TRBV7-9 and TRBJ2-7; 11 positions agree with TRBD1. V trimming: 4 bases; J trimming: 2 bases; junction bases outside the gene matches: 7. In germline, CDR1 is SEHNR, CDR2 FQNEAQ (reference sequence). The CDR3 length is 16 residues. The CDR3 loop reads CASSSPPDRGPYEQYF. CDR3 nucleotide sequence: TGTGCCAGCAGCTCGCCCCCGGACAGGGGGCCCTACGAGCAGTACTTC.

At least ten counts were recorded for this clonotype. The chain combines TRBV7-9 with TRBJ2-1; no reliable D call. With 5 bases removed from V and 5 bases from J, the gap between germline ends came to 7 bases. Germline CDR1 SEHNR, CDR2 FQNEAQ (reference sequence). This CDR3 region has 12 residues. CDR3 loop: CASSNGHNEQFF. The CDR3 DNA is TGTGCCAGCAGCAACGGCCACAATGAGCAGTTCTTC.

This clonotype was counted ten times or more. The CDR3 DNA is TGTGCCAGCAGCCCTCGACGGGTCTCCTACGAGCAGTACTTC. Translated: CASSPRRVSYEQYF. The chain carries TRBV11-2 and TRBJ2-7, with D unclear. V lost 5 bases, J lost 0 bases, and 11 bases lay in between. Germline V gene data show CDR1 as SGHAT and CDR2 as FQNNGV. This CDR3 comprises 14 residues.

Ten or more counts support this clonotype. The chain carries TRBV6-1 and TRBJ2-2; 9 bases match TRBD1. This CDR3 comprises 15 residues. The germline V gene encodes CDR1 MNHNS and CDR2 SASEGT. V was pared by 6 bases and J by 7 bases, with 9 bases of the junction left unmatched. CDR3 in amino acids: CASRPTGGRGGELFF. Written as DNA, the CDR3 is TGTGCCAGCAGGCCCACAGGGGGCCGGGGCGGGGAGCTGTTTTTT.

There are many counts of this clonotype. The V call is TRBV5-1, the J call TRBJ2-7, with D possibly TRBD1 on 6 matching bases. This CDR3 comprises 19 residues. Trimming pared 0 bases from V and 1 base from J, leaving 23 bases between. Germline V CDR1 and CDR2: SGHRS, YFSETQ. The CDR3 bases are TGCGCCAGCAGCTTGGGCGTAGGGGGAAGCTCTATCAGTTCCTACGAGCAGTACTTC. Its translation is CASSLGVGGSSISSYEQYF.

This clonotype has a handful of counts. The chain has TRBV7-8 and TRBJ1-2; 8 positions agree with TRBD1. The CDR3 loop spans 12 amino acids. CDR1 and CDR2 (germline): SGHVS, FQNEAQ. J gave up 8 bases and V 4 bases, and 3 bases lay outside the gene matches. The CDR3 sequence: CASSSDRAGYTF. CDR3 nucleotides: TGTGCCAGCAGCTCGGACAGGGCGGGCTACACCTTC.

The chain recombines TRBV6-2 or TRBV6-3 with TRBJ2-7, with 11 bases identical to TRBD2. The germline V gene has CDR1 MNHEY and CDR2 SVGEGT. This CDR3 has 16 amino acids. V lost 1 base and J lost 2; bases outside the gene matches: 4. The CDR3 spells CASSYWTSGLPYEQYF. CDR3 sequence (DNA): TGTGCCAGCAGTTACTGGACTAGCGGGCTACCCTACGAGCAGTACTTC.

This clonotype appeared a few times. CDR3 in DNA: TGTGCCAGCACCGGGACATTGAACACTGAAGCTTTCTTT. Translated: CASTGTLNTEAFF. V gene TRBV14 combines with J gene TRBJ1-1, with D tentatively TRBD1 (6 bases). Germline V CDR1 and CDR2: SGHDN, FVKESK. The CDR3 has 13 residues. Trimming took off 7 bases at V and 0 bases at J, with 9 bases between the two ends.

This clonotype was seen ten or more times. The rearrangement uses TRBV20-1 and TRBJ2-1; TRBD2 matches at 7 bases. The CDR3 has 16 residues. The ends lost 4 bases at V and 0 bases at J; junction bases unmatched: 9. Germline loops: CDR1 DFQATT, CDR2 SNEGSKA (reference sequence). CDR3 coding DNA: TGCAGTGCTACCAGCCGAGCGGGGTTCTCCTACAATGAGCAGTTCTTC. Amino acid sequence: CSATSRAGFSYNEQFF.

This clonotype was recorded once. This clone may be a read error of a much larger clone one base away. The chain combines TRBV24-1 with TRBJ2-1; 7 bases line up with TRBD2. Germline V CDR1 and CDR2: KGHDR, SFDVKD. This CDR3 has 15 residues. This CDR3 reads CAISDASGAGNEQFF. CDR3 in DNA: TGTGCCATCAGTGATGCTAGCGGAGCGGGTAATGAGCAGTTCTTC.